Shown below are 31 T cell receptor beta chains from a single sample sequenced in a study of OX40 agonist ivuxolimab in advanced cancers. TCRdb keeps only in-frame clones here, not all; method: immunoSEQ multiplex PCR. This table has around 68,000 clones, about nine tenths appearing once. The sequencing used CD4+ or CD8+ T cells sorted from blood, collected in a trial of the OX40 agonist ivuxolimab. The receptor source for this set is an adult with an advanced solid tumor such as melanoma, head and neck, liver or kidney cancer.

This clone was counted once. The rearrangement joins TRBV9 to TRBJ1-2; D is ambiguous. Trimming cost V 0 bases and J 4 bases, with 10 bases left between them. The CDR3 is 14 amino acids. The germline gives CDR1 SGDLS, CDR2 YYNGEE. CDR3 amino acids: CASSVGSRTYGYTF. The DNA of the CDR3 is TGTGCCAGCAGCGTAGGATCGAGGACCTATGGCTACACCTTC.

The chain recombines TRBV7-6 with TRBJ1-5; D is undetermined. The V gene's germline CDR1 is SGHVS and CDR2 FNYEAQ. The V gene lost 4 bases and the J gene lost 6 bases, with 10 bases spanning the gap. This CDR3 comprises 13 residues. CDR3 region: CASSSDVGQPQHF. The CDR3 nucleotides read TGTGCCAGCAGCTCCGACGTCGGTCAGCCCCAGCATTTT. Based on the CDR3 plus reference TRBV7-6 and TRBJ1-5, the full variable domain is GAGVSQSPRYKVTKRGQDVALRCDPISGHVSLYWYRQALGQGPEFLTYFNYEAQQDKSGLPNDRFSAERPEGSISTLTIQRTEQRDSAMYRCASSSDVGQPQHFGDGTRLSIL.

The chain couples TRBV15 to TRBJ1-5, with D uncertain. V was shortened by 0 bases and J by 0 bases, with 3 bases between the two germline ends. The CDR3 extends over 14 amino acids. Per germline, CDR1 LNHNV and CDR2 YYDKDF (reference sequence). The CDR3 region is CATSRDHSNQPQHF. CDR3 DNA: TGTGCCACCAGCAGAGATCATAGCAATCAGCCCCAGCATTTT.

In this sample, this clone turned up once. The chain is built from TRBV4-1 and TRBJ1-2; possibly TRBD1 for D (5 bases). There are 15 residues in the CDR3. Germline CDR1 and CDR2: MGHRA and YSYEKL. V lost 0 bases, J lost 0 bases, and 8 bases lay in between. The CDR3 protein is CASSQEEGTNYGYTF. The CDR3 bases are TGCGCCAGCAGCCAAGAAGAGGGGACTAACTATGGCTACACCTTC.

V is TRBV27 and J is TRBJ2-7, with TRBD1 identical over 8 bases. V shed 2 bases and J 4 bases; nucleotides not matched to a gene: 19. Germline V lookup: CDR1 MNHEY, CDR2 SMNVEV (reference sequence). This CDR3 has 19 residues. The CDR3 DNA sequence: TGTGCCAGCAGTTTAATCGTTGGGACCGACAGGGGAGCGACTTACGAGCAGTACTTC. It is translated as CASSLIVGTDRGATYEQYF.

The CDR3 bases are TGTGCCTGGAGTGTAGGCTCGAACCTAAATTCACCCCTCCACTTT. Protein sequence: CAWSVGSNLNSPLHF. V and J are TRBV30 and TRBJ1-6; D not certain. From germline, CDR1 is GTSNPN and CDR2 SVGIG (reference sequence). The CDR3 extends over 15 amino acids. The V and J ends lost 0 bases and 7 bases respectively, with 13 bases between them.

This chain uses TRBV9 with TRBJ1-2, with D tentatively TRBD1 (5 bases). The CDR3 is 13 amino acids. Trimming cost V 3 bases and J 2 bases, with 8 bases left between them. Germline CDR1 is SGDLS and CDR2 is YYNGEE. CDR3 coding DNA: TGTGCCAGCAGCGATCGGGGGAACTATGGCTACACCTTC. Translated: CASSDRGNYGYTF.

This clone has a single count. The chain is built from TRBV7-2 and TRBJ2-5, with 8 bases aligning to TRBD2. V lost 5 bases to trimming and J lost 5 bases; unmatched junction nucleotides: 10. The CDR3 has 15 residues. The germline gives CDR1 SGHTA, CDR2 FQGNSA. CDR3 amino acids: CASSRGSGGRETQYF. The CDR3 nucleotides read TGTGCCAGCAGCCGAGGAAGCGGGGGCCGGGAGACCCAGTACTTC.

V is TRBV19 and J is TRBJ1-1, with 9 bases identical to TRBD1. Per germline, CDR1 LNHDA and CDR2 SQIVND (reference sequence). The V and J ends lost 4 bases and 8 bases, in that order; junction bases with no gene match: 5. The CDR3 is 13 amino acids. CDR3: CASSNTGGWEAFF. In DNA, the CDR3 is TGTGCCAGTAGTAACACAGGGGGCTGGGAAGCTTTCTTT.

CDR3 protein: CASSTPPGTNYGYTF. The CDR3 nucleotides are TGTGCCAGTAGTACACCACCGGGAACTAACTATGGCTACACCTTC. The J gene is TRBJ1-2, the V gene TRBV19; D is ambiguous. This CDR3 is built from 15 residues. The germline CDR1 and CDR2 sequences are LNHDA and SQIVND (reference sequence). The germline V and J ends were trimmed by 4 bases and 0 bases, with 12 bases remaining between them.

The V and J genes are TRBV6-5 and TRBJ2-1; possible D gene TRBD2, 6 bases. There are 13 residues in the CDR3. V dropped 2 bases and J dropped 9 bases, with 11 bases sitting between them. Germline values: CDR1 MNHEY, CDR2 SVGAGI. CDR3: CASSYVRGGEQFF. The CDR3 nucleotides read TGTGCCAGCAGTTACGTCCGGGGAGGTGAGCAGTTCTTC.

This clone has just one count. The V and J genes are TRBV10-1 and TRBJ1-3; the D gene is possibly TRBD1 (5 bases). V was shortened by 4 bases and J by 0 bases, with 16 bases between the two germline ends. Germline loops: CDR1 WNHNN, CDR2 SYGVQD (reference sequence). CDR3 size: 17 residues. The CDR3 loop is CASSALVGHSSGNTIYF. Here the CDR3 DNA reads TGCGCCAGCAGTGCATTGGTCGGACATTCCTCTGGAAACACCATATATTTT.

This chain links TRBV21-1 with TRBJ2-1; TRBD1, the table's D call, lacks a check against the DNA. TRBV21-1 is listed as a pseudogene. This CDR3 is built from 17 residues. CDR3 region: CASSKVTRDRVYNEQFF. As DNA, the CDR3 is TGTGCCAGCAGCAAAGTTACCCGGGACAGGGTCTACAATGAGCAGTTCTTC.

This clone was seen a single time. The chain links TRBV6-5 to TRBJ1-4; 8 nucleotides match TRBD1. Germline CDR1 MNHEY, CDR2 SVGAGI. The J segment lost 5 bases and the V segment lost 6 bases, leaving 5 bases of the junction unmatched. This CDR3 has 14 amino acids. The CDR3 coding sequence is TGTGCCAGCAGCTCGGGACAGGTGAATGAAAAACTGTTTTTT. Translated, it gives CASSSGQVNEKLFF.

The chain uses TRBV7-2 and TRBJ1-5; TRBD1 might be the D (5 bases). This CDR3 spans 14 amino acids. V lost 2 bases, J lost 6 bases, and 11 bases lay in between. The germline V gene has CDR1 SGHTA and CDR2 FQGNSA. CDR3 in amino acids: CASSLSLGVQPQHF. In DNA form, the CDR3 reads TGTGCCAGCAGCTTATCCCTGGGGGTTCAGCCCCAGCATTTT. The complete variable domain, with remaining parts taken from reference TRBV7-2 and TRBJ1-5, reads GAGVSQSPSNKVTEKGKDVELRCDPISGHTALYWYRQSLGQGLEFLIYFQGNSAPDKSGLPSDRFSAERTGGSVSTLTIQRTQQEDSAVYLCASSLSLGVQPQHFGDGTRLSIL.

This chain links TRBV4-3 with TRBJ1-3; D is unresolved. With 3 bases removed from V and 0 bases from J, the gap between germline ends came to 9 bases. The length of the CDR3 is 15 residues. Germline V gene data show CDR1 as LGHNA and CDR2 as YSLEER. The chain's CDR3 is CASSQDFGSGNTIYF. The CDR3 nucleotides read TGCGCCAGCAGCCAGGATTTTGGCTCTGGAAACACCATATATTTT.

This rearrangement joins TRBV2 to TRBJ1-5; a possible D gene is TRBD1 (6 bases). Germline CDR1 SNHLY, CDR2 FYNNEI. Between the trimmed V and J ends, which lost 6 bases and 5 bases, there was a span of 11 bases. This CDR3 region has 13 residues. CDR3 in amino acids: CASRQGWDQPQHF. The CDR3 coding sequence is TGTGCCAGCAGACAGGGTTGGGATCAGCCCCAGCATTTT.

Written as DNA, the CDR3 is TGTGCCAGTAGTATGTTCCTCACGGACCAAGAGACCCAGTACTTC. It is translated as CASSMFLTDQETQYF. V gene TRBV19 combines with J gene TRBJ2-5; no definite D call. The CDR3 extends over 15 amino acids. Trimming shortened V by 3 bases and J by 0 bases, and 11 bases separated the two germline ends. From germline, CDR1 is LNHDA and CDR2 SQIVND (reference sequence).

In DNA form, the CDR3 reads TGTGCCAGCATTTCAACCGCCTCTGGGGCCAACGTCCTGACTTTC. Translated, it gives CASISTASGANVLTF. The chain employs TRBV6-6 and TRBJ2-6; no clear D. This CDR3 has 15 amino acids. The ends were cut back, 7 bases at V and 0 bases at J, with 10 bases in the middle. Per the germline V gene, CDR1 is MNHNY and CDR2 is SVGAGI (reference sequence).

The chain joins TRBV10-3 to TRBJ1-2, with D unresolved. Between the trimmed V and J ends, which lost 3 bases and 4 bases, there was a span of 9 bases. From germline, CDR1 is ENHRY and CDR2 SYGVKD. The CDR3 is made up of 13 amino acids. The CDR3 nucleotides are TGTGCCATCAGTGATGGACCGACCTATGGCTACACCTTC. Translating gives CAISDGPTYGYTF.

This clone has more than one count but fewer than ten. The rearrangement links TRBV5-1 to TRBJ2-7; weak D call: TRBD2 (6 bases). This CDR3 has 14 residues. Germline V CDR1 and CDR2: SGHRS, YFSETQ. The germline V and J ends were trimmed by 3 bases and 3 bases, with 13 bases remaining between them. The CDR3 is CASSYREPFYEQYF. CDR3 DNA: TGCGCCAGCAGCTACCGGGAGCCCTTCTACGAGCAGTACTTC.

The V call is TRBV5-5, the J call TRBJ1-1, with D unclear. The V end lost 0 bases, the J end lost 1 base, and 13 bases lay between the germline ends. The CDR3 sequence is 16 residues long. Germline values: CDR1 SGHKS, CDR2 YYEKEE (reference sequence). The CDR3 DNA sequence: TGTGCCAGCAGCTTGGACTATACCTTATCGAACACTGAAGCTTTCTTT. Its translation is CASSLDYTLSNTEAFF.

The chain is built from TRBV6-5 and TRBJ2-1; D perhaps matches TRBD1 (6 bases). This CDR3 is 13 amino acids long. V was cut by 7 bases and J by 8 bases, with 15 bases left in between. Germline CDR1 reads MNHEY; CDR2 reads SVGAGI. The CDR3 here is CASNPQGWDEQFF. CDR3 DNA: TGTGCCAGCAATCCACAGGGCTGGGATGAGCAGTTCTTC.

The chain couples TRBV6-1 to TRBJ1-1, with D uncertain. CDR1 MNHNS and CDR2 SASEGT come from the germline V gene. The V end lost 1 base, the J end lost 0 bases, and 6 bases lay between the germline ends. The CDR3 sequence is 14 residues long. CDR3 amino acids: CASSEGKVNTEAFF. The CDR3 DNA is TGTGCCAGCAGTGAAGGAAAGGTGAACACTGAAGCTTTCTTT.

The chain couples TRBV9 to TRBJ1-1, with 8 bases that match TRBD1. Trimming took 4 bases from V and 7 from J; bases not matched to a gene: 15. The length of the CDR3 is 16 residues. Germline V CDR1 and CDR2: SGDLS, YYNGEE. The CDR3 sequence is CASSPHRWDRSGEAFF. Written as DNA, the CDR3 is TGTGCCAGCAGCCCCCACCGCTGGGACAGGTCGGGTGAAGCTTTCTTT.

The V gene is TRBV7-6, the J gene TRBJ2-1; TRBD2 agrees at 8 bases. The CDR3 length is 13 residues. Germline values: CDR1 SGHVS, CDR2 FNYEAQ. The V and J ends lost 2 bases and 10 bases, in that order; junction bases with no gene match: 4. CDR3 amino acids: CASSLWQRGEQFF. CDR3 nucleotide sequence: TGTGCCAGCAGCTTATGGCAGCGGGGGGAGCAGTTCTTC.

About this clone: Sequence at one end of the junction differs from germline and may be a read error. This chain uses TRBV6-5 with TRBJ1-5; 8 positions agree with TRBD1. Germline V gives CDR1 MNHEY, CDR2 SVGAGI. The CDR3 consists of 14 residues. The CDR3 bases are TGTGCCGGCAGCGACAGGGGTGGCAATCAGCCCCAGCATTTT. It is translated as CAGSDRGGNQPQHF.

The chain uses TRBV6-6 and TRBJ2-4; TRBD2 matches 8 bases. Per germline, CDR1 MNHNY and CDR2 SVGAGI (reference sequence). The length of the CDR3 is 16 residues. V was clipped by 0 bases and J by 4 bases; unmatched bases: 5. CDR3 loop: CASSYSTTSGKNIQYF. CDR3 bases: TGTGCCAGCAGTTACTCGACCACTAGCGGAAAAAACATTCAGTACTTC.

The chain links TRBV2 to TRBJ1-6; tentatively, D is TRBD1 (5 bases). Germline CDR1 SNHLY, CDR2 FYNNEI. The CDR3 is 19 amino acids. V lost 7 bases and J lost 0, with 22 bases in between. This chain's CDR3 is CASTPTSRAGSSYNSPLHF. CDR3 DNA: TGTGCCAGCACCCCAACGTCTCGGGCAGGGAGCTCCTATAATTCACCCCTCCACTTT.

The chain employs TRBV19 and TRBJ1-2; the match to TRBD1 covers 7 bases. The V segment lost 6 bases and the J segment 8 bases; nucleotides outside the gene matches: 6. Germline assignment: CDR1 LNHDA and CDR2 SQIVND (reference sequence). This CDR3 has 12 amino acids. CDR3: CASRQGIWGYTF. The CDR3 DNA follows: TGTGCCAGTAGACAGGGGATCTGGGGCTACACCTTC.

This clone was seen once. In DNA form, the CDR3 reads TGTGCCAGCAGTTTCGAGACAGGGATAGGCACCGGGGAGCTGTTTTTT. Translating it yields CASSFETGIGTGELFF. V gene TRBV6-5 combines with J gene TRBJ2-2; 7 bases map to TRBD1. CDR1 MNHEY and CDR2 SVGAGI come from the germline V gene. The CDR3 length is 16 residues. V trimming: 4 bases; J trimming: 4 bases; junction bases outside the gene matches: 9.